The 30 T cell receptor beta chains in this list originate from one sample, sequenced in a study of blood T cell repertoires in COVID-19. Profiled with immunoSEQ multiplex PCR; TCRdb holds only in-frame clones, not every one. The table shows about 250,000 clones, with approximately 78% occurring only once. Sequenced input: PBMCs or T cells enriched from blood (not recorded which). The receptors originated from a man aged 40-50 years who had been exposed to COVID-19.

This chain links TRBV2 with TRBJ2-2; D is perhaps TRBD1 (7 bases). Germline V CDR1 and CDR2: SNHLY, FYNNEI. The CDR3 has 14 residues. The V gene lost 4 bases and the J gene lost 6 bases, with 12 bases spanning the gap. The chain's CDR3 is CASSGQGGSGELFF. The CDR3 DNA follows: TGTGCCAGCAGTGGGCAGGGGGGATCCGGGGAGCTGTTTTTT.

This clone has a single count. The V call is TRBV29-1, the J call TRBJ1-4; 8 bases map to TRBD1. Germline V gene lookup returns CDR1 SQVTM and CDR2 ANQGSEA. The CDR3 covers 15 residues. With 7 bases clipped from V and 8 bases from J, the junction kept 15 bases outside the gene matches. CDR3 nucleotides: TGCAGCGCCCGAAACCCAGGGGGCGCGGACGAAAAACTGTTTTTT. It codes for CSARNPGGADEKLFF.

This clone was seen a handful of times. The chain combines TRBV7-2 with TRBJ2-1; D remains unclear. Germline V CDR1 and CDR2: SGHTA, FQGNSA. With 6 bases removed from V and 6 bases from J, the gap between germline ends came to 12 bases. The CDR3 is made up of 13 amino acids. The DNA of the CDR3 is TGTGCCAGCAGAATAAGTAGTGGCAATGAGCAGTTCTTC. Translation: CASRISSGNEQFF.

This clone was seen ten or more times. V and J are TRBV7-9 and TRBJ1-2, with a tentative D call TRBD1 (6 bases). Trimming took off 2 bases at V and 4 bases at J, with 14 bases between the two ends. The CDR3 is 15 residues long. Germline V gives CDR1 SEHNR, CDR2 FQNEAQ (reference sequence). CDR3 in DNA: TGTGCCAGCAGCTTACTGGGACAAAGGCTCTATGGCTACACCTTC. Translated, it gives CASSLLGQRLYGYTF. The full variable domain, in which reference TRBV7-9 and TRBJ1-2 provide the parts outside the CDR3, is DTGVSQNPRHKITKRGQNVTFRCDPISEHNRLYWYRQTLGQGPEFLTYFQNEAQLEKSRLLSDRFSAERPKGSFSTLEIQRTEQGDSAMYLCASSLLGQRLYGYTFGSGTRLTVV.

The chain is built from TRBV7-9 and TRBJ2-1, with TRBD2 identical over 9 bases. The V gene end was trimmed by 5 bases and the J gene end by 7 bases; junction bases not matched to a gene: 9. Germline CDR1 reads SEHNR; CDR2 reads FQNEAQ (reference sequence). The CDR3 loop spans 15 amino acids. The CDR3 sequence is CASSPLAGSVNEQFF. Written as DNA, the CDR3 is TGTGCCAGCAGCCCGCTAGCGGGAAGCGTTAATGAGCAGTTCTTC.

The CDR3 bases are TGTGCCAGCAGCCAAGATTATAGCACAGATACGCAGTATTTT. Its protein is CASSQDYSTDTQYF. The chain joins TRBV14 to TRBJ2-3; D not certain. Germline V gene lookup returns CDR1 SGHDN and CDR2 FVKESK. The CDR3 is 14 residues long. V gave up 0 bases and J gave up 0 bases, with 4 bases separating them.

V usage is TRBV7-3 and J usage is TRBJ2-1; 8 nucleotides agree with TRBD1. V was pared by 5 bases and J by 6 bases, with 12 bases of the junction left unmatched. The V gene's germline CDR1 is SGHTA and CDR2 FQGTGA. The CDR3 extends over 16 amino acids. DNA for the CDR3: TGTGCCAGCAGCACTAGAGGGACAGGAGGGGGCAATGAGCAGTTCTTC. As protein: CASSTRGTGGGNEQFF.

The chain has TRBV7-3 and TRBJ2-2, with 11 bases identical to TRBD2. Losses at the gene ends were 3 bases for V and 6 bases for J; bases not matched to a gene: 3. The germline V gene encodes CDR1 SGHTA and CDR2 FQGTGA. The CDR3 contains 15 residues. CDR3 region: CASSFTSGSAGELFF. DNA for the CDR3: TGTGCCAGCAGCTTCACTAGCGGGAGTGCCGGGGAGCTGTTTTTT. The full variable domain, its missing parts supplied by reference TRBV7-3 and TRBJ2-2, is GAGVSQTPSNKVTEKGKYVELRCDPISGHTALYWYRQSLGQGPEFLIYFQGTGAADDSGLPNDRFFAVRPEGSVSTLKIQRTERGDSAVYLCASSFTSGSAGELFFGEGSRLTVL.

The rearrangement joins TRBV30 to TRBJ1-2; weak D call: TRBD1 (5 bases). The CDR3 runs to 13 residues. Germline lookup yields CDR1 GTSNPN and CDR2 SVGIG (reference sequence). Trimming stripped 5 bases from V and 4 bases from J, with 14 bases between. The CDR3 reads CAWGPGRGYGYTF. The CDR3 DNA follows: TGTGCCTGGGGCCCCGGAAGGGGCTATGGCTACACCTTC.

The sample holds many counts of this clone. The V and J genes are TRBV5-1 and TRBJ2-7; 10 bases align to TRBD1. The J segment lost 4 bases and the V segment lost 5 bases, leaving 6 bases of the junction unmatched. The length of the CDR3 is 14 residues. Per the germline V gene, CDR1 is SGHRS and CDR2 is YFSETQ. CDR3 in DNA: TGCGCCAGCAGTGACGGGACAGGGGTATACGAGCAGTACTTC. Translated, it gives CASSDGTGVYEQYF.

The chain combines TRBV13 with TRBJ2-4, with D possibly TRBD2 on 5 matching bases. The CDR3 spans 14 residues. The germline CDR1 and CDR2 sequences are PRHDT and FYEKMQ (reference sequence). V was cut by 1 base and J by 9 bases, with 13 bases left in between. Written as DNA, the CDR3 is TGTGCCAGCAGCTTAGAGCCTTTTGCGGGCATTCAGTACTTC. This gives the protein CASSLEPFAGIQYF.

The chain has TRBV24-1 and TRBJ2-1, with TRBD1 identical over 11 bases. V trimming: 5 bases; J trimming: 8 bases; junction bases outside the gene matches: 10. CDR1 and CDR2 from the germline V gene are KGHDR and SFDVKD. This CDR3 is built from 16 residues. CDR3: CATSAPDRGQIDEQFF. CDR3 sequence (DNA): TGTGCCACCAGTGCTCCGGACAGGGGGCAAATCGATGAGCAGTTCTTC.

The chain carries TRBV27 and TRBJ1-4; perhaps TRBD1 as D (5 bases). This CDR3 has 13 residues. Germline V gene sequence: CDR1 MNHEY, CDR2 SMNVEV (reference sequence). V was clipped by 6 bases and J by 8 bases, with 13 bases between them. The CDR3 coding sequence is TGTGCCAGCAGAGGCAGGGTGGGGGAAAAACTGTTTTTT. As protein: CASRGRVGEKLFF.

The chain links TRBV2 to TRBJ2-7; D may be TRBD2 (6 bases). In germline, CDR1 is SNHLY, CDR2 FYNNEI. The CDR3 spans 12 residues. V lost 4 bases, J lost 6 bases, and 10 bases lay in between. The DNA of the CDR3 is TGTGCCAGCAGTGGGGGGGTAGCCGAGCAGTACTTC. Translation gives CASSGGVAEQYF.

The rearrangement joins TRBV5-1 to TRBJ2-1; the D gene is possibly TRBD2 (6 bases). The V gene lost 4 bases and the J gene lost 3 bases, with 11 bases spanning the gap. Germline values: CDR1 SGHRS, CDR2 YFSETQ. The CDR3 is 14 residues long. CDR3 nucleotide sequence: TGCGCCAGCAGCAGGGACTTCAACTACAATGAGCAGTTCTTC. Translation: CASSRDFNYNEQFF.

This clone was detected a few times. This chain links TRBV5-1 with TRBJ2-7; unclear D gene. V gave up 0 bases and J gave up 0 bases, with 7 bases separating them. The CDR3 loop spans 14 amino acids. From germline, CDR1 is SGHRS and CDR2 YFSETQ. The CDR3 sequence is CASSLALSSYEQYF. In nucleotides, the CDR3 is TGCGCCAGCAGCTTGGCCCTAAGCTCCTACGAGCAGTACTTC.

The J gene is TRBJ1-5, the V gene TRBV28, with D unresolved. Per the germline V gene, CDR1 is MDHEN and CDR2 is SYDVKM. V was shortened by 6 bases and J by 1 base, with 13 bases between the two germline ends. The CDR3 is 15 amino acids. Here the CDR3 DNA reads TGTGCCAGCAGCCCCCCCCGGAGGAGCAATCAGCCCCAGCATTTT. Translated: CASSPPRRSNQPQHF.

This clone showed up just a few times. J is TRBJ2-1 and V is TRBV5-6, with 7 bases aligning to TRBD2. The CDR3 is made up of 16 amino acids. Germline lookup yields CDR1 SGHDT and CDR2 YYEEEE. Trimming cost V 5 bases and J 3 bases; bases outside gene matches: 11. The CDR3 loop reads CASSLLRRENYNEQFF. Written as DNA, the CDR3 is TGTGCCAGCAGTCTTCTCCGGCGGGAGAACTACAATGAGCAGTTCTTC.

V is TRBV15 and J is TRBJ1-5, with a tentative D call TRBD1 (5 bases). V lost 9 bases, J lost 2 bases, and 17 bases lay in between. The germline V gene encodes CDR1 LNHNV and CDR2 YYDKDF (reference sequence). The length of the CDR3 is 15 residues. The CDR3 here is CATQGVSGGNQPQHF. CDR3 in DNA: TGTGCCACTCAGGGTGTCTCGGGGGGCAATCAGCCCCAGCATTTT. Drawing the rest from reference TRBV15 and TRBJ1-5, the complete variable domain is DAMVIQNPRYQVTQFGKPVTLSCSQTLNHNVMYWYQQKSSQAPKLLFHYYDKDFNNEADTPDNFQSRRPNTSFCFLDIRSPGLGDTAMYLCATQGVSGGNQPQHFGDGTRLSIL.

The V and J genes are TRBV20-1 and TRBJ2-1, with 8 bases identical to TRBD2. Losses at the gene ends were 3 bases for V and 4 bases for J; bases not matched to a gene: 2. CDR1 and CDR2 (germline): DFQATT, SNEGSKA (reference sequence). The CDR3 totals 13 residues. The CDR3 protein is CSASTSGYNEQFF. The CDR3, as DNA: TGCAGTGCTAGTACTAGCGGTTACAATGAGCAGTTCTTC.

The chain carries TRBV5-1 and TRBJ1-1, with a tentative D call TRBD1 (5 bases). Trimming stripped 4 bases from V and 1 base from J, with 14 bases between. CDR3 length: 15 amino acids. From germline, CDR1 is SGHRS and CDR2 YFSETQ. For the CDR3, the DNA is TGCGCCAGCAGCACCCAGGGTACATGGAACACTGAAGCTTTCTTT. It encodes CASSTQGTWNTEAFF.

The chain uses TRBV7-9 and TRBJ2-5; 8 bases fit TRBD2. The CDR3 sequence is 16 residues long. The germline V gene encodes CDR1 SEHNR and CDR2 FQNEAQ (reference sequence). V trimming: 5 bases; J trimming: 5 bases; junction bases outside the gene matches: 13. The chain's CDR3 is CASSSPAGLVYETQYF. The DNA for the CDR3 is TGTGCCAGCAGCAGCCCTGCGGGACTAGTTTATGAGACCCAGTACTTC.

The rearrangement uses TRBV5-6 and TRBJ2-1; D gene ambiguous. The CDR3 covers 16 residues. CDR1 is SGHDT, CDR2 YYEEEE, per germline. The ends were cut back, 4 bases at V and 0 bases at J, with 14 bases in the middle. The CDR3, as DNA: TGTGCCAGCAGCCCCATGTCTCTCAGCTCCTACAATGAGCAGTTCTTC. Residues: CASSPMSLSSYNEQFF. The whole variable domain, filled in from reference TRBV5-6 and TRBJ2-1, reads DAGVTQSPTHLIKTRGQQVTLRCSPKSGHDTVSWYQQALGQGPQFIFQYYEEEERQRGNFPDRFSGHQFPNYSSELNVNALLLGDSALYLCASSPMSLSSYNEQFFGPGTRLTVL.

The chain couples TRBV9 to TRBJ1-6; possible D gene TRBD1, 5 bases. Trimming pared 3 bases from V and 5 bases from J, leaving 9 bases between. CDR1 and CDR2 (germline): SGDLS, YYNGEE. This CDR3 spans 14 amino acids. CDR3 sequence reads: CASSADSDNSPLHF. Written as DNA, the CDR3 is TGTGCCAGCAGCGCCGACAGCGATAATTCACCCCTCCACTTT.

This clone was seen repeatedly, ten times or more. The chain uses TRBV30 and TRBJ2-7, with 10 bases aligning to TRBD2. There are 13 residues in the CDR3. Losses at the gene ends were 4 bases for V and 6 bases for J; bases not matched to a gene: 6. Germline assignment: CDR1 GTSNPN and CDR2 SVGIG (reference sequence). CDR3: CAWIQAGGAEQYF. The CDR3 bases are TGTGCCTGGATACAAGCGGGAGGGGCCGAGCAGTACTTC.

This chain uses TRBV2 with TRBJ2-1, with 14 positions matching TRBD2. The germline V gene encodes CDR1 SNHLY and CDR2 FYNNEI. The CDR3 consists of 13 residues. V lost 8 bases and J lost 7; bases outside the gene matches: 1. CDR3 sequence reads: CASRTSGRNEQFF. In DNA form, the CDR3 reads TGTGCCAGCCGGACTAGCGGGAGGAATGAGCAGTTCTTC.

This clone was observed many times. Other DNA sequences from this sample encode an identical CDR3 as well. The gene calls are TRBV15 and TRBJ2-7; TRBD2 agrees at 7 bases. Per the germline V gene, CDR1 is LNHNV and CDR2 is YYDKDF (reference sequence). There are 14 residues in the CDR3. V lost 1 base to trimming and J lost 3 bases; unmatched junction nucleotides: 3. CDR3 amino acids: CATSRAGLNYEQYF. The CDR3 DNA follows: TGTGCCACCAGCAGAGCGGGACTAAACTACGAGCAGTACTTC.

The chain employs TRBV25-1 and TRBJ1-5; D gene uncertain. CDR1 MGHDK and CDR2 SYGVNS come from the germline V gene. The CDR3 runs to 15 residues. Trimming removed 3 bases at V and 5 bases at J, with 14 bases between. The CDR3 is CASSEAAHADQPQHF. In DNA, the CDR3 is TGTGCCAGCAGTGAGGCGGCCCATGCCGATCAGCCCCAGCATTTT.

The chain uses TRBV2 and TRBJ2-2; 10 nucleotides align to TRBD2. The germline gives CDR1 SNHLY, CDR2 FYNNEI. V was pared by 7 bases and J by 7 bases, with 9 bases of the junction left unmatched. This CDR3 is 15 amino acids long. DNA of the CDR3: TGTGCCAGCAAGCTTGTTCTAGCGGGAGACGGGGAGCTGTTTTTT. This translates into CASKLVLAGDGELFF.

The chain links TRBV5-4 to TRBJ1-2; D gene ambiguous. Looked up from germline, CDR1 is SGHNT and CDR2 is YYREEE (reference sequence). The CDR3 runs to 14 residues. Trimming stripped 3 bases from V and 5 bases from J, with 14 bases between. The CDR3 DNA is TGTGCCAGCAGCTGGGCGTCTGGGCAGTATGGCTACACCTTC. Protein product: CASSWASGQYGYTF.